This T cell receptor (beta chain) derives from a study of blood T cell dynamics during melanoma immunotherapy. Study results and caveats: At W3, later disease-control patients showed bifurcated PBMC repertoire changes, unlike progressors. Whether repertoire-driving clones were melanoma-specific could not be determined.

As to time point: pre-treatment baseline. Samples come from before therapy and from week 3 after the first blockade cycle. The germline gives CDR1 SQVTM, CDR2 ANQGSEA. V was shortened by 4 bases and J by 4 bases, with 18 bases between the two germline ends. CDR3 length: 15 residues. A fixed DNA input of 300 to 350 ng was used per bulk PBMC sample. The protocol was immunoSEQ multiplex PCR, while the TCRdb copy is restricted to in-frame clones and leaves out a portion. This sample carries some 16,000 clones, approximately 87% of them seen once, and the ten largest clones take about 4.2%. Points on this clone: Antigen unknown.

This clonotype was obtained from a human donor with melanoma. Specimen: blood, collected from a patient treated with checkpoint blockade. The chain combines TRBV29-1 with TRBJ2-3; the D gene is possibly TRBD2 (6 bases). This chain's CDR3 is CSVVAVRGMADTQYF. As DNA, the CDR3 is TGCAGCGTTGTAGCGGTCCGGGGGATGGCAGATACGCAGTATTTT.